Reported below is one TCR beta chain. Antigen unknown. These data belong to a study of cytomegalovirus exposure and HLA in healthy donors. General study findings and limits: In a later analysis, parvovirus B19, influenza, CMV and Epstein-Barr virus appeared linked to several top co-occurrence clusters.

PCR used 60 Vbeta primers and 13 Jbeta primers. Repertoires were generated with immunoSEQ multiplex PCR, while TCRdb's copy carries only in-frame clones and drops some. The sample contains fewer than 200,000 clones, approximately 78% of which appear only once. Germline lookup yields CDR1 SGDLS and CDR2 YYNGEE. The CDR3 has 16 amino acids. The V end was cut by 4 bases, the J end by 7 bases, with 24 bases between. This chain uses TRBV9 with TRBJ2-7, with TRBD1 as a possible D gene (5 bases). The sequenced material came from PBMCs. The receptor was isolated from a human donor in good health. The CDR3 nucleotides are TGTGCCAGCAGCCCGTTTTGGACACGACAGCTGGGAGAGCAGTACTTC. It translates to CASSPFWTRQLGEQYF.